This TCR beta chain emerged from a study of T cell repertoires in cytomegalovirus infection. TCRdb reprocessed the reads via MiXCR and lists one record per CDR3 protein. The sample has under 200,000 distinct CDR3 sequences; 17% are singletons. V was pared by 2 bases and J by 4 bases, with 10 bases between. CDR1 and CDR2 from the germline V gene are MNHEY and SVGAGI. CDR3 length equals 14 residues. The chain links TRBV6-5 to TRBJ2-3; the D is unclear. Sample: CD8+ T cells from PBMCs. The sequence was collected from a human donor in good health (CMV status not recorded). Some clones in this sample may be carry-over from other donors' samples. This CDR3 reads CASSYVYGSDTQYF. Written as DNA, the CDR3 is TGTGCCAGCAGTTACGTGTACGGCTCAGATACGCAGTATTTT.